A single sample gave rise to the 9 T cell receptor beta chains below, sequenced in a study of blood T cell repertoires in COVID-19. Assay: immunoSEQ multiplex PCR; the TCRdb copy retains only in-frame clones and omits some. The data show some 260,000 clones, almost 90% seen once. Sequencing was done on a sample of peripheral blood. These receptors came from a man older than 75 with acute or convalescent COVID-19.

This clone showed up just once. This chain joins TRBV28 and TRBJ1-5; no clear D. There are 15 residues in the CDR3. The V end lost 5 bases, the J end lost 0 bases, and 11 bases lay between the germline ends. Germline CDR1 is MDHEN and CDR2 is SYDVKM. This chain's CDR3 is CASSPQLFSNQPQHF. CDR3 in DNA: TGTGCCAGCAGTCCTCAACTATTTAGCAATCAGCCCCAGCATTTT.

The gene calls are TRBV28 and TRBJ1-2; unclear D gene. V lost 8 bases to trimming and J lost 0 bases, with 7 bases between them. The CDR3 covers 12 residues. The germline V gene encodes CDR1 MDHEN and CDR2 SYDVKM. CDR3 sequence reads: CASGQPNYGYTF. The CDR3, as DNA: TGTGCCAGCGGGCAACCTAACTATGGCTACACCTTC.

This clone was observed a few times. V usage is TRBV7-2 and J usage is TRBJ2-5, with D hard to call. CDR1 is SGHTA and CDR2 is FQGNSA in the germline V gene. The ends were cut back, 5 bases at V and 3 bases at J, with 13 bases in the middle. CDR3 size: 14 residues. The CDR3: CASSHSLEEETQYF. The CDR3 nucleotides read TGTGCCAGCAGCCACTCCCTTGAGGAAGAGACCCAGTACTTC. Full variable domain (remainder filled in from reference TRBV7-2 and TRBJ2-5): GAGVSQSPSNKVTEKGKDVELRCDPISGHTALYWYRQSLGQGLEFLIYFQGNSAPDKSGLPSDRFSAERTGGSVSTLTIQRTQQEDSAVYLCASSHSLEEETQYFGPGTRLLVL.

In its sample, this clone was seen once. This chain joins TRBV14 and TRBJ2-5; TRBD2 is a possible D gene (5 bases). Germline loops: CDR1 SGHDN, CDR2 FVKESK. This CDR3 has 12 residues. Trimming cost V 3 bases and J 7 bases, with 9 bases left between them. The CDR3 spells CASSQPLGTQYF. CDR3 coding DNA: TGTGCCAGCAGCCAGCCACTAGGGACCCAGTACTTC.

This chain uses TRBV5-1 with TRBJ2-1; 11 positions match TRBD2. Germline CDR1 and CDR2: SGHRS and YFSETQ. The CDR3 runs to 15 residues. V was clipped by 4 bases and J by 5 bases; unmatched bases: 5. DNA for the CDR3: TGCGCCAGCAGCCCACTAGCGGGAGCTGACAATGAGCAGTTCTTC. It yields the protein CASSPLAGADNEQFF.

V gene TRBV5-1 combines with J gene TRBJ2-3; 16 nucleotides match TRBD2. Germline-derived CDR1 and CDR2 are SGHRS and YFSETQ. CDR3 size: 19 residues. Trimming at V came to 3 bases and at J to 2 bases, leaving 9 bases not matched to a gene. The CDR3 DNA reads as TGCGCCAGCAGCTCAACGGGACTAGCGGGGGGGCTTACCACAGATACGCAGTATTTT. Residues: CASSSTGLAGGLTTDTQYF.

V usage is TRBV6-5 and J usage is TRBJ1-2; D is undetermined. The CDR3 is made up of 14 amino acids. Germline values: CDR1 MNHEY, CDR2 SVGAGI. Trimming pared 8 bases from V and 7 bases from J, leaving 20 bases between. CDR3 amino acids: CASVAPAARVGYTF. In nucleotides, the CDR3 is TGTGCCAGCGTCGCCCCAGCGGCGAGGGTTGGCTACACCTTC.

The genes are TRBV23-1 and TRBJ2-7; 7 bases are a match to TRBD1. TRBV23-1 is classed as an ORF, of uncertain function. J lost 0 bases, V lost 3 bases, and 8 bases had no gene match. The CDR3 extends over 16 amino acids. CDR3 bases: TGCGCCAGCAGTCAGAACGGGACAGATGACTCCTACGAGCAGTACTTC. It encodes CASSQNGTDDSYEQYF.

The rearrangement joins TRBV6-5 to TRBJ2-7; 10 bases are a match to TRBD1. Germline CDR1 is MNHEY and CDR2 is SVGAGI. The CDR3 covers 16 residues. Germline trimming cut 2 bases from V and 7 bases from J; bases unmatched to any gene: 11. CDR3 DNA: TGTGCCAGCAGTTACACTTCGGGACAGGGGTATCGGGAGCAGTACTTC. It codes for CASSYTSGQGYREQYF.